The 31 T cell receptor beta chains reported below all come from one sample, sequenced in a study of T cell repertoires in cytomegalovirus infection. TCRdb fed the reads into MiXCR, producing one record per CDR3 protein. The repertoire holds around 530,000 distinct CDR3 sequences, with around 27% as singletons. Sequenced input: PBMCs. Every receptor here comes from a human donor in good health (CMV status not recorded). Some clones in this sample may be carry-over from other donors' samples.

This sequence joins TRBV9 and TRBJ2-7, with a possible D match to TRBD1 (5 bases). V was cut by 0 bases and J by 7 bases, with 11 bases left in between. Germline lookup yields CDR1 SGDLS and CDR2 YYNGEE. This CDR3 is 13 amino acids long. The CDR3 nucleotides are TGTGCCAGCAGCGTAGCTCCAGGGTCTGAGCAGTACTTC. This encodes CASSVAPGSEQYF.

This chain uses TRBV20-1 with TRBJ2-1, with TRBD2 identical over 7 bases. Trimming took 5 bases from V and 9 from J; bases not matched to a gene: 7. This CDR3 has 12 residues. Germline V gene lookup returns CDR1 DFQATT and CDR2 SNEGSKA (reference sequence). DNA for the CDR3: TGCAGTGCTGGGGGGAGGGTCGGTGAGCAGTTCTTC. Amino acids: CSAGGRVGEQFF.

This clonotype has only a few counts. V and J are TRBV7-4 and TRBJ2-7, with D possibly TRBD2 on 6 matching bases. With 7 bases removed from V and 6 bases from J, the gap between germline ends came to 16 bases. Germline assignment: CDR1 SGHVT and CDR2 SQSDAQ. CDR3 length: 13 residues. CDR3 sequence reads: CASILRRGPEQYV. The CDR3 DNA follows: TGTGCCAGCATACTCCGGCGGGGACCCGAGCAGTACGTC.

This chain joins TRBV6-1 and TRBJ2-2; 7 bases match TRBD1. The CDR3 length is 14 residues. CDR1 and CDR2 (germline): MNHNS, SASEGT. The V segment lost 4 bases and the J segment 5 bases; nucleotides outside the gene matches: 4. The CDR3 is CASSGQGLTGELFF. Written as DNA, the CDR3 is TGTGCCAGCAGTGGACAGGGCTTAACCGGGGAGCTGTTTTTT.

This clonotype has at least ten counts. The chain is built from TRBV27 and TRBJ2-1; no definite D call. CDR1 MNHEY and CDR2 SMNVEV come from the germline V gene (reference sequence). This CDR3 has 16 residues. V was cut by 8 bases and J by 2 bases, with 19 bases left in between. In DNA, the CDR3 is TGTGCCAGCTTCCTCAGTGGGGAAGTCGCCTACAATGAGCAGTTCTTC. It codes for CASFLSGEVAYNEQFF.

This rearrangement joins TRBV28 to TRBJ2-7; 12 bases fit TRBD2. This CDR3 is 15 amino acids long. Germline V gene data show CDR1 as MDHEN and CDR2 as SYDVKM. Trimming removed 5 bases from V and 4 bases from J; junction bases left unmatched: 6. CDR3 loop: CASSPTSGRLYEQYF. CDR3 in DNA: TGTGCCAGCAGTCCCACTAGCGGGAGGCTTTACGAGCAGTACTTC.

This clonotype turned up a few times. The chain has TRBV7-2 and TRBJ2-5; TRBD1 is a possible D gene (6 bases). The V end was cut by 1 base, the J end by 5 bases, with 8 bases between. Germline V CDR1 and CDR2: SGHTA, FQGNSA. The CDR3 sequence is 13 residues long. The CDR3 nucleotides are TGTGCCAGCAGCTTAGGACAGGTGGAGACCCAGTACTTC. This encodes CASSLGQVETQYF. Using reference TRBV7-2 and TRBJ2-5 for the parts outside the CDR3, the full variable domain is GAGVSQSPSNKVTEKGKDVELRCDPISGHTALYWYRQSLGQGLEFLIYFQGNSAPDKSGLPSDRFSAERTGGSVSTLTIQRTQQEDSAVYLCASSLGQVETQYFGPGTRLLVL.

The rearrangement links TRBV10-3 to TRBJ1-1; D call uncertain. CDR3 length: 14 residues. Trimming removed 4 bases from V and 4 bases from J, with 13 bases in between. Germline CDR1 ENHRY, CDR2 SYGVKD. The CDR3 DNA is TGTGCCATCAGTGTTCGGGGAGTTGGCACTGAAGCTTTCTTT. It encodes CAISVRGVGTEAFF.

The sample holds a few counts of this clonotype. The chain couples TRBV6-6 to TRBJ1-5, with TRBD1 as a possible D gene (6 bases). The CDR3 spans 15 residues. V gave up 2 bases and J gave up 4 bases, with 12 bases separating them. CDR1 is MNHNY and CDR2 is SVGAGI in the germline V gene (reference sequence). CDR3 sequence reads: CASSYGGGGNQPQHF. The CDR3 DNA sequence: TGTGCCAGCAGTTACGGCGGGGGCGGGAATCAGCCCCAGCATTTT.

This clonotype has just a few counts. The CDR3 sequence: CASSQSRVGDIQYF. In DNA form, the CDR3 reads TGCGCCAGCAGCCAGAGCAGGGTAGGGGACATTCAGTACTTC. This chain connects TRBV4-3 to TRBJ2-4; D may be TRBD1 (5 bases). This CDR3 contains 14 residues. Trimming stripped 3 bases from V and 8 bases from J, with 14 bases between. The V gene's germline CDR1 is LGHNA and CDR2 YSLEER.

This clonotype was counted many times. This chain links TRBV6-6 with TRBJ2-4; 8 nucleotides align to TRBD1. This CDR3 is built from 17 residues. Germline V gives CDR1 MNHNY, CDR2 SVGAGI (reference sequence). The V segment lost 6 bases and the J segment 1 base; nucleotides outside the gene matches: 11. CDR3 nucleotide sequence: TGTGCCAGCAGACTACATGGGACAGGATCGGCCAAAAACATTCAGTACTTC. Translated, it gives CASRLHGTGSAKNIQYF.

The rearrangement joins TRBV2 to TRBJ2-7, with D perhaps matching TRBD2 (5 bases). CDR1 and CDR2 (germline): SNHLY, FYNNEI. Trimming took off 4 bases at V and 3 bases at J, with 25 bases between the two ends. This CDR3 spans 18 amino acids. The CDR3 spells CASSGDRTLGKAGYEQYF. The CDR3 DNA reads TGTGCCAGCAGTGGCGACCGTACACTCGGGAAGGCGGGCTACGAGCAGTACTTC.

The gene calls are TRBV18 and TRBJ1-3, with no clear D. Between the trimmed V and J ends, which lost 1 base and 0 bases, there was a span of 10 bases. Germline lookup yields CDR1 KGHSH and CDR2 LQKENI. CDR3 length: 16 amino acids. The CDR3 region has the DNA TGTGCCAGCTCACCACGACCAGCGAGCTCTGGAAACACCATATATTTT. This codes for CASSPRPASSGNTIYF. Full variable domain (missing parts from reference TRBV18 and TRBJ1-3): NAGVMQNPRHLVRRRGQEARLRCSPMKGHSHVYWYRQLPEEGLKFMVYLQKENIIDESGMPKERFSAEFPKEGPSILRIQQVVRGDSAAYFCASSPRPASSGNTIYFGEGSWLTVV.

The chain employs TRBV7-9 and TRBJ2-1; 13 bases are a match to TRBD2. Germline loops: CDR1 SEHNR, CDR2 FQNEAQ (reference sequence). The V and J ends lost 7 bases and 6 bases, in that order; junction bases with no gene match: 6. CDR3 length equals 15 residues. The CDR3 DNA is TGTGCCAGCACGAAACTAGCGGGAGGGCGCAATGAGCAGTTCTTC. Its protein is CASTKLAGGRNEQFF.

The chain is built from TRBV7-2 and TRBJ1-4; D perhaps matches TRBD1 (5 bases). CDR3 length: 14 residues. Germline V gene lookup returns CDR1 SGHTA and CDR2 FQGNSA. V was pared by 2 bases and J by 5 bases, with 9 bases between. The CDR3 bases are TGTGCCAGCAGCTTACGCTCAGGGAATGAAAAACTGTTTTTT. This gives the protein CASSLRSGNEKLFF. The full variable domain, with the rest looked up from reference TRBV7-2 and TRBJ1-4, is GAGVSQSPSNKVTEKGKDVELRCDPISGHTALYWYRQSLGQGLEFLIYFQGNSAPDKSGLPSDRFSAERTGGSVSTLTIQRTQQEDSAVYLCASSLRSGNEKLFFGSGTQLSVL.

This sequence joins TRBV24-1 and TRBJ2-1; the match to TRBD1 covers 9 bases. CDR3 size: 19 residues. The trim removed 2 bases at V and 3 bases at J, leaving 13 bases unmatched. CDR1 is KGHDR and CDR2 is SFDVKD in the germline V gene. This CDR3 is CATSDSSSIWTGDYNEQFF. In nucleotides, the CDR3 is TGTGCCACCAGTGATTCTTCTTCCATCTGGACAGGGGACTACAATGAGCAGTTCTTC.

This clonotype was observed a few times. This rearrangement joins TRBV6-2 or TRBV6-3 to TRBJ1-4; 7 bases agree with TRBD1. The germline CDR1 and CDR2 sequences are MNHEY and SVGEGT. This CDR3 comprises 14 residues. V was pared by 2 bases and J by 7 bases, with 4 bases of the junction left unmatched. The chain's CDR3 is CASSYEDRAEKLFF. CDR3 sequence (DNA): TGTGCCAGCAGTTACGAAGACAGGGCTGAAAAACTGTTTTTT.

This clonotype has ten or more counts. Here the CDR3 reads CASSEGGPEVGYEQYV. The DNA of the CDR3 is TGTGCCAGCAGTGAGGGAGGGCCCGAGGTCGGCTACGAGCAGTACGTC. The chain recombines TRBV6-1 with TRBJ2-7, with 7 bases lining up with TRBD2. V shed 3 bases, J shed 3 bases, and the junction held 11 bases outside the gene matches. In germline, CDR1 is MNHNS, CDR2 SASEGT. This CDR3 is 16 amino acids long.

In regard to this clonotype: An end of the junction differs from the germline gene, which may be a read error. The CDR3 sequence: CASTLSGMGTDTRYF. For the CDR3, the DNA is TGTGCCAGCACTCTTAGCGGGATGGGCACAGATACGCGGTATTTT. This chain uses TRBV6-6 with TRBJ2-3; 8 bases map to TRBD2. Germline CDR1 MNHNY, CDR2 SVGAGI (reference sequence). The CDR3 covers 15 residues.

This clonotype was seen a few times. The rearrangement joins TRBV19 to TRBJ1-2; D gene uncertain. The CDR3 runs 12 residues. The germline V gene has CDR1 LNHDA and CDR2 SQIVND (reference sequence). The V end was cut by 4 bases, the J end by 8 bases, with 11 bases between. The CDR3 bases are TGTGCCAGTAGTACCCGCCTGGGGGGCTACACCTTC. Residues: CASSTRLGGYTF.

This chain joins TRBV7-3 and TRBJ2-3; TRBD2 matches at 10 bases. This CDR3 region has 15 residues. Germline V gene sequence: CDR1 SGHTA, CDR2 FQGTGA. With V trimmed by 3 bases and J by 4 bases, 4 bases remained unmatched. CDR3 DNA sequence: TGTGCCAGCAGCTTGCAAGCGGGAGGGGCAGATACGCAGTATTTT. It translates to CASSLQAGGADTQYF.

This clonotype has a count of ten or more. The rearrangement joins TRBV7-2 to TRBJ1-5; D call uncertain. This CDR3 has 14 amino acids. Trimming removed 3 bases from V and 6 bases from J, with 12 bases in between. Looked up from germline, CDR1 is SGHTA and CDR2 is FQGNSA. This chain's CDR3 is CASSFMDRSQPQHF. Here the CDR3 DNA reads TGTGCCAGCAGCTTTATGGACCGGTCTCAGCCCCAGCATTTT.

CDR3 bases: TGTGCCAGTAGTACCCGGGAGCGAGGGAATCAGCCCCAGCATTTT. It encodes CASSTRERGNQPQHF. V usage is TRBV19 and J usage is TRBJ1-5; D gene unclear. Trimming cost V 4 bases and J 4 bases, with 14 bases left between them. The CDR3 has 15 amino acids. Germline V gives CDR1 LNHDA, CDR2 SQIVND (reference sequence).

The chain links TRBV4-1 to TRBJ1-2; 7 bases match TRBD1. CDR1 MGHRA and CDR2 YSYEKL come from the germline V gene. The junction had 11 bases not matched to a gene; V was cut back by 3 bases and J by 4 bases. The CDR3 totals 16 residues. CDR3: CASSHDTGVGGYGYTF. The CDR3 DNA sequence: TGCGCCAGCAGCCACGACACAGGGGTTGGAGGCTATGGCTACACCTTC.

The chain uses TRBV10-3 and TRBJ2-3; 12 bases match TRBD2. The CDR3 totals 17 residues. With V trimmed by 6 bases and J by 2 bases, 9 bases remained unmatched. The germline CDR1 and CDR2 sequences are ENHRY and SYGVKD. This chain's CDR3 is CAIRDTSSGRDTDTQYF. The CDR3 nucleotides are TGTGCCATCAGGGACACTTCTAGCGGGAGGGACACAGATACGCAGTATTTT.

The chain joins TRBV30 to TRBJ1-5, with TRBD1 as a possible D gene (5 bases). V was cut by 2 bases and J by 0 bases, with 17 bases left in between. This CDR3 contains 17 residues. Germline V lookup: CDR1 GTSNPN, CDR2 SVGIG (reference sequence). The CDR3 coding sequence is TGTGCCTGGAGTAAGGCAGCGGGGGGGTATAGCAATCAGCCCCAGCATTTT. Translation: CAWSKAAGGYSNQPQHF.

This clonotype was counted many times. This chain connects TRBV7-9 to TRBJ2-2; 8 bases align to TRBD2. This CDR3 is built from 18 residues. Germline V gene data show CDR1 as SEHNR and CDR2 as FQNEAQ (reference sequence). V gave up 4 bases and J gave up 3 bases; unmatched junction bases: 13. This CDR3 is CASSSKPWAGGYTGELFF. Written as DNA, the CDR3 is TGTGCCAGCAGCTCTAAACCATGGGCGGGAGGATACACCGGGGAGCTGTTTTTT.

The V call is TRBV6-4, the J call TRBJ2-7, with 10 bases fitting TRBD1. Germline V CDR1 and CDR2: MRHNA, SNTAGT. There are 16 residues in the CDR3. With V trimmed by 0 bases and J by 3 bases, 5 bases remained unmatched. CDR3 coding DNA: TGTGCCAGCAGTGACTCGACCGGGACAGGGGTCTACGAGCAGTACGTC. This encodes CASSDSTGTGVYEQYV.

CDR3 sequence (DNA): TGCGCCAGCAGCCAAGAGGGACTAGCGGGCTACGAGCAGTACTTC. Translating it yields CASSQEGLAGYEQYF. This chain connects TRBV4-3 to TRBJ2-7, with TRBD2 matching over 12 bases. The CDR3 totals 15 residues. Germline CDR1 and CDR2: LGHNA and YSLEER. The ends lost 0 bases at V and 3 bases at J; junction bases unmatched: 0.

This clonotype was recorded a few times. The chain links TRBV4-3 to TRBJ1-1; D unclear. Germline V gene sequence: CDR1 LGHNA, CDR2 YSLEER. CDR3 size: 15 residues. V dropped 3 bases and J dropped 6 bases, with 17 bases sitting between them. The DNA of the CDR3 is TGCGCCAGCAGCCAGAGGGCGGCTGTTTTCGCTGAAGCTTTCTTT. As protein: CASSQRAAVFAEAFF.

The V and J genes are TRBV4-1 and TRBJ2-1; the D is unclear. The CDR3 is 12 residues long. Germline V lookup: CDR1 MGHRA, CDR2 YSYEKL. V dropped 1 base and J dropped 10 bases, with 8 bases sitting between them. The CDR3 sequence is CASSQGLDEQFF. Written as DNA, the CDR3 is TGCGCCAGCAGCCAAGGTCTAGACGAGCAGTTCTTC.